These 30 T cell receptor beta chains were all obtained from the same sample, sequenced in a study of tumor and adjacent non-tumor tissue in lung cancer. TCRbeta libraries were built with three rounds of nested PCR, modified from ARM-PCR. One entry per CDR3 protein results from TCRdb running MiXCR on the multiplex PCR reads. Among about 43,000 distinct CDR3 sequences listed, over 55% were seen once. No cell sorting was done before RNA was extracted from the tissue. More than 3 cm separated this lung sample from the edge of the tumor. Material: distant non-tumor lung tissue. These receptors were obtained from a man over 45 with non-small cell lung cancer.

About this clonotype: The germline gene is not matched at one end of the junction; a read error may be the cause. V is TRBV11-2 and J is TRBJ2-5; D is possibly TRBD2 (6 bases). Germline CDR1 and CDR2: SGHAT and FQNNGV. The CDR3 totals 15 residues. CDR3 residues: CASSSTWEVVVTKYF. CDR3 in DNA: TGTGCCAGCAGCTCCACCTGGGAGGTAGTAGTGACCAAGTACTTC.

Points on this clonotype: Since a much larger clone is just one base distant, this may be a read error. The V call is TRBV13, the J call TRBJ2-5; D is possibly TRBD2 (5 bases). There are 14 residues in the CDR3. The germline V gene has CDR1 PRHDT and CDR2 FYEKMQ (reference sequence). CDR3 DNA sequence: TGTTCCAGCAGCTTGTTTAGGGAGCAAGAGACCCAGTACTTC. It specifies CSSSLFREQETQYF.

For this clonotype: At one end, the junction sequence differs from germline, possibly due to a read error. The rearrangement joins TRBV7-9 to TRBJ2-7; 12 bases align to TRBD1. Germline V CDR1 and CDR2: SEHNR, FQNEAQ (reference sequence). The CDR3 runs to 14 residues. The CDR3 DNA reads as TGTGCCAGCAGCTTAACCGGGACAGGGGGCGAGGAGTACTTC. It specifies CASSLTGTGGEEYF.

The chain couples TRBV5-1 to TRBJ1-5; D ambiguous. CDR3 length: 13 amino acids. CDR1 is SGHRS and CDR2 is YFSETQ in the germline V gene. Trimming stripped 3 bases from V and 0 bases from J, with 4 bases between. The CDR3 nucleotides read TGCGCCAGCAGCTCATATAGCAATCAGCCCCAGCATTTT. This translates into CASSSYSNQPQHF.

At least ten counts were recorded for this clonotype. The chain has TRBV30 and TRBJ2-5; D remains unclear. Germline CDR1 is GTSNPN and CDR2 is SVGIG (reference sequence). The V end was cut by 2 bases, the J end by 2 bases, with 15 bases between. CDR3 length: 15 amino acids. CDR3 sequence (DNA): TGTGCCTGGAGTCCCCGGTTAAGGATTCAAGAGACCCAGTACTTC. Amino acids: CAWSPRLRIQETQYF.

Concerning this clonotype itself: The junction differs from germline at one of its ends, possibly a read error. The DNA of the CDR3 is TGTACCAGCAGACTAGCAGGGACGTCGCCCCAGCATTTT. This sequence encodes CTSRLAGTSPQHF. V and J are TRBV28 and TRBJ1-5; D is possibly TRBD1 (5 bases). CDR1 is MDHEN, CDR2 SYDVKM, per germline. CDR3 size: 13 residues.

The chain links TRBV5-1 to TRBJ2-1; perhaps TRBD2 as D (6 bases). The CDR3 covers 13 residues. Between the trimmed V and J ends, which lost 4 bases and 9 bases, there was a span of 14 bases. CDR1 SGHRS and CDR2 YFSETQ come from the germline V gene. CDR3 region: CASSVDYYSEQFF. The CDR3 nucleotides read TGCGCCAGCAGCGTGGACTATTATTCTGAGCAGTTCTTC. The full variable domain, its missing parts supplied by reference TRBV5-1 and TRBJ2-1, is KAGVTQTPRYLIKTRGQQVTLSCSPISGHRSVSWYQQTPGQGLQFLFEYFSETQRNKGNFPGRFSGRQFSNSRSEMNVSTLELGDSALYLCASSVDYYSEQFFGPGTRLTVL.

In the case of this clonotype: The germline gene is not matched at one end of the junction; a read error may be the cause. The chain links TRBV11-2 to TRBJ1-3; D is possibly TRBD1 (6 bases). CDR1 SGHAT and CDR2 FQNNGV come from the germline V gene. The CDR3 consists of 12 residues. CDR3 protein: CASSSPREQGVF. CDR3 sequence (DNA): TGTGCCAGCAGCTCACCGAGGGAACAGGGCGTTTTT. Drawing the rest from reference TRBV11-2 and TRBJ1-3, the complete variable domain is EAGVAQSPRYKIIEKRQSVAFWCNPISGHATLYWYQQILGQGPKLLIQFQNNGVVDDSQLPKDRFSAERLKGVDSTLKIQPAKLEDSAVYLCASSSPREQGVFGEGSWLTVV.

On this clonotype: A much more abundant neighbour one base away suggests this may be a read error. Without the conserved terminal phenylalanine or tryptophan, this CDR3 likely stems from a read error. The J gene is TRBJ1-6, the V gene TRBV30, with D perhaps TRBD1 (5 bases). The length of the CDR3 is 15 residues. In germline, CDR1 is GTSNPN, CDR2 SVGIG (reference sequence). The ends were cut back, 2 bases at V and 5 bases at J, with 13 bases in the middle. CDR3 protein: CAWSLGALNNSPLHY. CDR3 bases: TGTGCCTGGAGTCTTGGGGCTCTCAATAATTCACCCCTCCACTAT.

For this clonotype: The CDR3 ends on some other residue instead of the conserved phenylalanine or tryptophan, so this is likely a read error. This rearrangement joins TRBV12-3 or TRBV12-4 to TRBJ1-5; D gene ambiguous. The CDR3 is 13 residues long. Trimming took off 6 bases at V and 3 bases at J, with 9 bases between the two ends. The CDR3 is CASSLNYNQPQHL. DNA of the CDR3: TGTGCCAGCAGCCTCAACTACAATCAGCCCCAGCATCTT.

The chain links TRBV29-1 to TRBJ1-2; possibly TRBD1 for D (6 bases). Germline CDR1 SQVTM, CDR2 ANQGSEA. The CDR3 covers 13 residues. Trimming stripped 4 bases from V and 13 bases from J, with 22 bases between. Written as DNA, the CDR3 is TGCAGCGTTGGCCGTCAGGGGAACTATGATTGCACCTTC. It encodes CSVGRQGNYDCTF.

As to this clonotype: Mismatch with germline at one junction end may stem from a read error. The chain is built from TRBV10-2 and TRBJ2-7; D is perhaps TRBD1 (6 bases). Germline V gene lookup returns CDR1 WSHSY and CDR2 SAAADI. The CDR3 totals 14 residues. CDR3 sequence: CASSDGQGFDGQYF. The DNA of the CDR3 is TGTGCCAGCAGTGACGGGCAGGGGTTCGACGGGCAGTACTTC.

As to this clonotype: An end of the junction differs from the germline gene, which may be a read error. This chain uses TRBV10-1 with TRBJ2-7; 12 nucleotides agree with TRBD2. This CDR3 has 15 residues. Per germline, CDR1 WNHNN and CDR2 SYGVQD (reference sequence). The CDR3, as DNA: TGCGTCAGCAGCGATGGTTCTAGCGGGAGGGGTGAGCAGTACTTT. Amino acids: CVSSDGSSGRGEQYF.

There are a few counts of this clonotype. This may stem from a read error, because a much larger clone lies one nucleotide away. The chain has TRBV10-1 and TRBJ2-7; 8 bases are shared with TRBD1. CDR1 is WNHNN, CDR2 SYGVQD, per germline (reference sequence). This CDR3 spans 13 amino acids. Trimming at V came to 9 bases and at J to 5 bases, leaving 9 bases not matched to a gene. The chain's CDR3 is CARVGQGGHEQYF. The CDR3 region has the DNA TGCGCCAGGGTTGGACAGGGAGGCCACGAGCAGTACTTC.

This chain connects TRBV11-1 to TRBJ2-7, with 9 bases matching TRBD1. With V trimmed by 6 bases and J by 7 bases, 13 bases remained unmatched. The CDR3 covers 15 residues. The germline CDR1 and CDR2 sequences are SGHAT and FQDESV (reference sequence). This CDR3 is CASSEDRGFPCEQYF. As DNA, the CDR3 is TGTGCCAGCAGTGAGGACAGGGGCTTCCCCTGTGAGCAGTACTTC.

This clonotype was seen at least ten times. V usage is TRBV6-6 and J usage is TRBJ1-5; D ambiguous. CDR1 and CDR2 (germline): MNHNY, SVGAGI (reference sequence). This CDR3 region has 13 residues. Trimming removed 5 bases from V and 4 bases from J, with 9 bases in between. The CDR3 sequence is CASSGYQNQPQHF. In nucleotides, the CDR3 is TGTGCCAGCAGTGGATATCAGAATCAGCCCCAGCATTTT.

This rearrangement joins TRBV29-1 to TRBJ2-7, with D possibly TRBD2 on 5 matching bases. V lost 0 bases to trimming and J lost 10 bases, with 19 bases between them. The germline V gene has CDR1 SQVTM and CDR2 ANQGSEA. The CDR3 totals 14 residues. CDR3 sequence: CSVEDPRWRGGQYF. CDR3 in DNA: TGCAGCGTTGAAGACCCCAGGTGGCGAGGAGGACAGTACTTC.

The chain employs TRBV20-1 and TRBJ2-3, with 12 bases fitting TRBD2. CDR1 is DFQATT and CDR2 is SNEGSKA in the germline V gene (reference sequence). With 6 bases clipped from V and 1 base from J, the junction kept 11 bases outside the gene matches. This CDR3 is built from 17 residues. The chain's CDR3 is CSAPRLAGGRGTDTQYF. CDR3 DNA: TGCAGTGCACCGCGGCTAGCGGGGGGGCGGGGCACAGATACGCAGTATTTT.

Many counts were recorded for this clonotype. This chain uses TRBV28 with TRBJ1-4, with TRBD1 identical over 8 bases. J was trimmed by 5 bases and V by 5 bases; bases with no gene match: 4. Germline CDR1 reads MDHEN; CDR2 reads SYDVKM. The CDR3 consists of 14 residues. DNA for the CDR3: TGTGCCAGCAGTACGGGACAGGCAAATGAAAAACTGTTTTTT. The encoded protein is CASSTGQANEKLFF.

This clonotype turned up a few times. This chain joins TRBV28 and TRBJ1-3; D is perhaps TRBD1 (5 bases). Trimming removed 5 bases at V and 0 bases at J, with 11 bases between. Germline loops: CDR1 MDHEN, CDR2 SYDVKM. The CDR3 runs 15 residues. The DNA of the CDR3 is TGTGCCAGCAGTGTACAGGAACTCTCTGGAAACACCATATATTTT. Encoded protein: CASSVQELSGNTIYF.

The genes are TRBV6-2 or TRBV6-3 and TRBJ2-3; possible D gene TRBD2, 6 bases. V gave up 9 bases and J gave up 5 bases, with 12 bases separating them. The CDR3 contains 12 residues. CDR1 is MNHEY, CDR2 SVGEGT, per germline. CDR3 coding DNA: TGTGCCAGTAACGGGAGTGAAGATACGCAGTATTTT. The encoded protein is CASNGSEDTQYF.

This chain connects TRBV27 to TRBJ2-5, with TRBD2 matching over 7 bases. V dropped 3 bases and J dropped 7; count of bases not matched to a gene: 5. The CDR3 totals 13 residues. From germline, CDR1 is MNHEY and CDR2 SMNVEV (reference sequence). The CDR3 region has the DNA TGTGCCAGCAGTTTCTCCGGGGAGGGGACCCAGTACTTC. Protein sequence: CASSFSGEGTQYF.

This clonotype was counted between two and nine times. This may be a read error: a much more frequent sequence differs by one nucleotide. The chain combines TRBV4-1 with TRBJ1-5, with D tentatively TRBD1 (5 bases). V was shortened by 1 base and J by 3 bases, with 7 bases between the two germline ends. CDR3 size: 14 residues. Germline CDR1 MGHRA, CDR2 YSYEKL. The CDR3 DNA is TGCGCCAGCAGCCAAGTGGGGGACAATCAGCCCCAGCATTTT. Its translation is CASSQVGDNQPQHF.

This clonotype was counted between two and nine times. This may be a read error, as it is one base from a much larger clone. V gene TRBV12-3 or TRBV12-4 combines with J gene TRBJ1-6; D is ambiguous. There are 12 residues in the CDR3. CDR3 amino acids: CASRHEDSLLHF. CDR3 nucleotides: TGTGCCAGCAGGCATGAAGATTCACTCCTCCACTTT.

The chain uses TRBV19 and TRBJ1-1; 7 bases line up with TRBD1. CDR1 and CDR2 (germline): LNHDA, SQIVND (reference sequence). The V gene end was trimmed by 4 bases and the J gene end by 1 base; junction bases not matched to a gene: 6. CDR3 length: 15 amino acids. In DNA, the CDR3 is TGTGCCAGTAGTACCCCGGGACAGAAGAACACTGAAGCTTTCTTT. Its translation: CASSTPGQKNTEAFF.

Remarks on this clonotype: One end of the junction varies from germline; a read error may be responsible. This chain uses TRBV11-1 with TRBJ2-1, with D uncertain. CDR1 SGHAT and CDR2 FQDESV come from the germline V gene (reference sequence). The CDR3 covers 15 residues. CDR3 bases: TGTGCCGGCAGCTTAGGAGTGATTGGGGAAGGGGAGCAGTTCTTC. Its translation is CAGSLGVIGEGEQFF.

Ten or more counts support this clonotype. This sequence joins TRBV29-1 and TRBJ2-1; a possible D gene is TRBD2 (5 bases). Germline loops: CDR1 SQVTM, CDR2 ANQGSEA. Trimming took 5 bases from V and 3 from J, leaving 11 bases between them. The length of the CDR3 is 13 residues. The CDR3 bases are TGCAGCGTTAACCGGGGTGGCTACAATGAGCAGTTCTTC. Its translation: CSVNRGGYNEQFF.

As to this clonotype: This may arise from a read error, as a much more abundant clone is one base away. The V and J genes are TRBV30 and TRBJ1-2, with TRBD1 matching over 7 bases. The germline CDR1 and CDR2 sequences are GTSNPN and SVGIG (reference sequence). This CDR3 is built from 14 residues. V shed 2 bases, J shed 8 bases, and the junction held 11 bases outside the gene matches. This CDR3 reads CAWSLWQGGRGYTF. Written as DNA, the CDR3 is TGTGCCTGGAGTCTATGGCAGGGGGGTCGGGGCTACACCTTC.

Comment on this clonotype: The junction and the germline gene differ at one end; a read error may be behind it. The chain joins TRBV4-2 to TRBJ2-1, with unresolved D. The CDR3 is 14 amino acids. CDR1 and CDR2 from the germline V gene are LGHNA and YNFKEQ. The CDR3 is CASSQDRVRNEQSF. In nucleotides, the CDR3 is TGTGCCAGCAGCCAAGATCGAGTAAGAAATGAGCAGTCCTTC.

The chain carries TRBV20-1 and TRBJ2-3, with TRBD2 as a possible D gene (5 bases). V was shortened by 6 bases and J by 4 bases, with 23 bases between the two germline ends. The germline V gene has CDR1 DFQATT and CDR2 SNEGSKA (reference sequence). The CDR3 loop spans 16 amino acids. CDR3 sequence (DNA): TGCAGTGCAGACGAAGGACTGCTCGAGGACGCAGATACGCAGTATTTT. It encodes CSADEGLLEDADTQYF.